Described below is a single TCR beta chain sequence and its context. This entry belongs to a study of blood T cell repertoires in COVID-19. Whole-study context: There were acute and convalescent COVID-19 samples, and they came from the United States, Italy and Spain.

The CDR3 length is 15 residues. Unmatched junction bases numbered 7, after V lost 6 bases and J lost 2 bases. CDR1 LNHDA and CDR2 SQIVND come from the germline V gene (reference sequence). In the study's own analysis: Amplification of reference gene primers was used by the study to estimate nucleated cell counts. TCRdb's copy holds only in-frame clones and misses some; the assay was immunoSEQ multiplex PCR. V and J calls and clone size are copied from that table; D and trimming were computed from the DNA. The table lists approximately 140,000 clones, around 81% of them singletons. Sequencing input: peripheral blood. V usage is TRBV19 and J usage is TRBJ1-2, with TRBD1 matching 9 bases. The origin of this receptor is a man aged 60 to 75 with active or convalescent COVID-19. The CDR3 coding sequence is TGTGCCAGTAGCCCGGGACAGGGTTGGAACTATGGCTACACCTTC. Protein: CASSPGQGWNYGYTF.